This T cell receptor (beta chain) was sequenced for a study of cytomegalovirus exposure and HLA in healthy donors. Notes on the study in general: V- and J-gene trimming of TCR beta was linked (in a later analysis) to a missense DCLRE1C variant. The productive fraction for most TCR beta V segments was about 90% or about 30% in an earlier analysis. It was in a later analysis that TCR association rates were seen to vary by HLA locus, highest for DRB1 and lowest for HLA-C.

Primers: 60 Vbeta forward and 13 Jbeta reverse. Using immunoSEQ multiplex PCR, the repertoire was profiled, and TCRdb retains in-frame clones only, with some absent. The sample includes about 160,000 clones, roughly 77% seen only once; the top ten take roughly 2%. On this clone: Antigen unknown.

This TCR was sampled from a man aged 45-65 years in good health and CMV-seropositive. The sample was PBMCs.

The CDR3 sequence: CASSLSVNTEAFF. CDR3 sequence (DNA): TGTGCCAGCAGCTTATCCGTGAACACTGAAGCTTTCTTT. V gene TRBV11-1 combines with J gene TRBJ1-1; no firm D call. Looked up from germline, CDR1 is SGHAT and CDR2 is FQDESV (reference sequence). The CDR3 spans 13 residues. Deletions cut 2 bases from V and 0 bases from J, with 4 bases between.